Here is one TCR beta chain with its context. Its cognate antigen is unknown. Germline values: CDR1 SGDLS, CDR2 YYNGEE. The CDR3 loop spans 17 amino acids. V gave up 4 bases and J gave up 0 bases, with 14 bases separating them. The data are from a study of OX40 agonist ivuxolimab in advanced cancers. General observations from the study: Expanded peripheral T cells had an undetermined antigen specificity.

Libraries were prepared by immunoSEQ multiplex PCR; TCRdb keeps only in-frame clonotypes and omits some of them. The sample has 25,000 to 40,000 clones, about nine tenths seen once. On cycle 4 day 1 and cycle 7 day 1, as well as at baseline, blood was sampled. The sequencing here drew on CD4+ or CD8+ T cells sorted from blood, taken in a trial of the OX40 agonist ivuxolimab. The clonotype originates from an adult with an advanced solid tumor such as melanoma, head and neck, liver or kidney cancer. J is TRBJ1-6 and V is TRBV9; D call uncertain. Written as DNA, the CDR3 is TGTGCCAGCAGCAAAGGTACCGCGCCCTCCTATAATTCACCCCTCCACTTT. This gives the protein CASSKGTAPSYNSPLHF.